This T cell receptor beta chain is drawn from a study of blood T cell repertoires in COVID-19. Study details: From T cells, B-cell-depleted T cells, or PBMCs came the material, which was cDNA or gDNA.

Trimming pared 7 bases from V and 7 bases from J, leaving 8 bases between. Germline CDR1 MNHEY, CDR2 SVGAGI. The CDR3 has 12 residues. Clones were read by immunoSEQ multiplex PCR, and TCRdb kept only the in-frame ones, dropping some. The sample includes under 250,000 clones, roughly 85% seen only once; the top ten take 8.5% to 9.5%. This TCR derives from a woman aged 50 to 65 with acute COVID-19. The chain couples TRBV6-5 to TRBJ1-6; D call uncertain. Input material: PBMCs or T cells enriched from blood (not recorded which). This CDR3 reads CASTSGNSPLHF. The CDR3, as DNA: TGTGCCAGCACGTCGGGAAATTCACCCCTCCACTTT.